The 30 T cell receptor beta chains below all came from one sample that was sequenced in a study of T-cell reconstitution after alpha-beta-depleted transplantation in children. The TCRbeta library was prepared with unique molecular identifiers. Each CDR3 protein gets one entry after TCRdb re-called the PCR reads with MiXCR. Of hundreds of thousands of distinct CDR3 sequences listed, around 16% are singletons. Sequences were derived from PBMCs from the stem cell graft donor, sampled from the stem cell graft. The source of these receptors is a human donor who donated a stem cell graft to a child with acute myeloid leukemia.

The sample holds many counts of this clonotype. Here the CDR3 DNA reads TGTGCCAGCAGCCAAACAGGGGAGGGAGAGACCCAGTACTTC. This codes for CASSQTGEGETQYF. This chain joins TRBV7-3 and TRBJ2-5, with D perhaps assigned TRBD1 or TRBD2 (7 bases each). The CDR3 runs 14 residues. CDR1 SGHTA and CDR2 FQGTGA come from the germline V gene. V was cut by 5 bases and J by 4 bases, with 14 bases left in between.

J is TRBJ2-7 and V is TRBV29-1; D tentatively reads TRBD1 or TRBD2 (5 bases each). Between the trimmed V and J ends, which lost 4 bases and 3 bases, there was a span of 13 bases. The CDR3 runs to 13 residues. Germline CDR1 and CDR2: SQVTM and ANQGSEA. CDR3 protein: CSVARDPFYEQYF. The CDR3 region has the DNA TGCAGCGTTGCGAGGGACCCTTTCTACGAGCAGTACTTC.

This clonotype was found many times. J is TRBJ2-1 and V is TRBV12-3 or TRBV12-4, with D maybe TRBD1 (5 bases). V was pared by 7 bases and J by 0 bases, with 13 bases between. The CDR3 has 15 amino acids. CDR3 DNA sequence: TGTGCCAGCATCAACCGACAGAGCTCCTACAATGAGCAGTTCTTC. Protein product: CASINRQSSYNEQFF.

The chain uses TRBV5-1 and TRBJ2-6, with D possibly TRBD1 on 6 matching bases. The CDR3 is made up of 17 amino acids. Germline assignment: CDR1 SGHRS and CDR2 YFSETQ. The V end was cut by 3 bases, the J end by 0 bases, with 13 bases between. This chain's CDR3 is CASSSGGGISGANVLTF. The DNA of the CDR3 is TGCGCCAGCAGCTCTGGTGGGGGCATCTCTGGGGCCAACGTCCTGACTTTC. Filled out from reference TRBV5-1 and TRBJ2-6, the complete variable domain reads KAGVTQTPRYLIKTRGQQVTLSCSPISGHRSVSWYQQTPGQGLQFLFEYFSETQRNKGNFPGRFSGRQFSNSRSEMNVSTLELGDSALYLCASSSGGGISGANVLTFGAGSRLTVL.

The V call is TRBV7-2, the J call TRBJ2-5; perhaps D is TRBD1 or TRBD2 (6 bases each). Trimming cost V 8 bases and J 2 bases, with 12 bases left between them. Germline CDR1 reads SGHTA; CDR2 reads FQGNSA. This CDR3 spans 13 amino acids. The CDR3 nucleotides read TGTGCCAGCGTGCGCGGGACACAAGAGACCCAGTACTTC. Translation gives CASVRGTQETQYF.

This clonotype was observed many times. This chain uses TRBV20-1 with TRBJ1-1, with D unclear. The CDR3 consists of 11 residues. CDR1 is DFQATT, CDR2 SNEGSKA, per germline (reference sequence). V was clipped by 6 bases and J by 5 bases, with 10 bases between them. For the CDR3, the DNA is TGCAGTGCGAGTATGGAAACTGAAGCTTTCTTT. The encoded protein is CSASMETEAFF.

This clonotype was detected only a few times. This rearrangement joins TRBV28 to TRBJ2-2; D is undetermined. Trimming pared 7 bases from V and 1 base from J, leaving 7 bases between. Germline V gives CDR1 MDHEN, CDR2 SYDVKM. The CDR3 is 13 amino acids. The CDR3: CASIRMNTGELFF. As DNA, the CDR3 is TGTGCCAGCATCCGTATGAACACCGGGGAGCTGTTTTTT.

This clonotype has only a few counts. The chain links TRBV13 to TRBJ2-1; tentative D call: TRBD2 (7 bases). Trimming took 4 bases from V and 8 from J, leaving 15 bases between them. This CDR3 region has 14 residues. The germline V gene encodes CDR1 PRHDT and CDR2 FYEKMQ (reference sequence). The CDR3 DNA reads TGTGCCAGCAGCTCAGAGGGGGGGCGCCATGAGCAGTTCTTC. As protein: CASSSEGGRHEQFF.

The V call is TRBV5-1, the J call TRBJ2-2; D might be TRBD2 (7 bases). Germline V gene data show CDR1 as SGHRS and CDR2 as YFSETQ. V was clipped by 5 bases and J by 0 bases, with 17 bases between them. This CDR3 contains 17 residues. DNA for the CDR3: TGCGCCAGCAGTGGCCGGGGGGCCCTAACGAACACCGGGGAGCTGTTTTTT. Encoded protein: CASSGRGALTNTGELFF.

V usage is TRBV12-3 or TRBV12-4 and J usage is TRBJ2-5; D is perhaps TRBD1 (5 bases). V dropped 3 bases and J dropped 1 base, with 9 bases sitting between them. CDR3 length: 14 amino acids. This CDR3 is CASSFDSPQETQYF. The CDR3 DNA reads as TGTGCCAGCAGTTTTGACAGCCCCCAAGAGACCCAGTACTTC.

At least ten counts were recorded for this clonotype. The chain recombines TRBV12-3 or TRBV12-4 with TRBJ2-1; D is ambiguous. This CDR3 is built from 11 residues. V was pared by 5 bases and J by 3 bases, with 2 bases between. The CDR3 coding sequence is TGTGCCAGCAGTAACTACAATGAGCAGTTCTTC. As protein: CASSNYNEQFF.

This clonotype was counted only a few times. V gene TRBV7-2 combines with J gene TRBJ2-5; D is perhaps TRBD2 (6 bases). Trimming stripped 1 base from V and 3 bases from J, with 15 bases between. The CDR3 is 16 amino acids. Germline CDR1 reads SGHTA; CDR2 reads FQGNSA. Here the CDR3 DNA reads TGTGCCAGCAGCTTAGGGGGGTGGAGGGTTAAAGAGACCCAGTACTTC. The encoded protein is CASSLGGWRVKETQYF. Using reference TRBV7-2 and TRBJ2-5 for the parts outside the CDR3, the full variable domain is GAGVSQSPSNKVTEKGKDVELRCDPISGHTALYWYRQSLGQGLEFLIYFQGNSAPDKSGLPSDRFSAERTGGSVSTLTIQRTQQEDSAVYLCASSLGGWRVKETQYFGPGTRLLVL.

This clonotype has at least ten counts. V is TRBV20-1 and J is TRBJ2-3; no definite D call. From germline, CDR1 is DFQATT and CDR2 SNEGSKA (reference sequence). The V gene lost 1 base and the J gene lost 2 bases, with 10 bases spanning the gap. CDR3 length: 14 residues. For the CDR3, the DNA is TGCAGTGCTAGAGTGGTCGGAAACACAGATACGCAGTATTTT. Its protein is CSARVVGNTDTQYF.

This clonotype was observed many times. The rearrangement uses TRBV5-1 and TRBJ2-1, with 8 bases lining up with TRBD1. Trimming took 2 bases from V and 6 from J; bases not matched to a gene: 4. The length of the CDR3 is 14 residues. Germline lookup yields CDR1 SGHRS and CDR2 YFSETQ. The DNA for the CDR3 is TGCGCCAGCAGCTTCCCCACAGGGGGCAATGAGCAGTTCTTC. Translation gives CASSFPTGGNEQFF.

The genes are TRBV4-1 and TRBJ2-2; 7 bases match TRBD1. CDR1 and CDR2 from the germline V gene are MGHRA and YSYEKL. CDR3 length equals 16 residues. With V trimmed by 5 bases and J by 2 bases, 8 bases remained unmatched. Here the CDR3 reads CASSFLGQINTGELFF. CDR3 DNA: TGCGCCAGCAGCTTTTTGGGACAGATTAACACCGGGGAGCTGTTTTTT.

The chain couples TRBV12-3 or TRBV12-4 to TRBJ1-5, with 8 bases identical to TRBD1. CDR3 length: 13 residues. The J segment lost 9 bases and the V segment lost 5 bases, leaving 6 bases of the junction unmatched. The CDR3 sequence is CASSGTGPGPQHF. The DNA of the CDR3 is TGTGCCAGCAGTGGGACAGGCCCGGGGCCCCAGCATTTT.

This clonotype was counted ten times or more. The genes are TRBV7-2 and TRBJ2-7; a weak D match, TRBD1 (5 bases). CDR1 is SGHTA and CDR2 is FQGNSA in the germline V gene. This CDR3 has 13 residues. The ends were cut back, 1 base at V and 2 bases at J, with 6 bases in the middle. In DNA form, the CDR3 reads TGTGCCAGCAGCTTAGAAGGGGCCTACGAGCAGTACTTC. Its translation: CASSLEGAYEQYF. The complete variable domain, with remaining parts taken from reference TRBV7-2 and TRBJ2-7, reads GAGVSQSPSNKVTEKGKDVELRCDPISGHTALYWYRQSLGQGLEFLIYFQGNSAPDKSGLPSDRFSAERTGGSVSTLTIQRTQQEDSAVYLCASSLEGAYEQYFGPGTRLTVT.

This clonotype has just one count. The gene calls are TRBV14 and TRBJ2-5, with D possibly being TRBD2 (7 bases). This CDR3 has 15 residues. Trimming shortened V by 0 bases and J by 5 bases, and 13 bases separated the two germline ends. CDR1 is SGHDN, CDR2 FVKESK, per germline. The CDR3 loop is CASSQDPGGRETQYF. The CDR3 coding sequence is TGTGCCAGCAGCCAAGACCCGGGGGGCCGTGAGACCCAGTACTTC.

This clonotype was observed at least ten times. The rearrangement joins TRBV7-9 to TRBJ1-1, with TRBD1 as a possible D gene (5 bases). V was cut by 1 base and J by 0 bases, with 9 bases left in between. This CDR3 region has 15 residues. Germline values: CDR1 SEHNR, CDR2 FQNEAQ (reference sequence). The CDR3 sequence is CASSLGGSMNTEAFF. In DNA form, the CDR3 reads TGTGCCAGCAGCTTAGGGGGCAGCATGAACACTGAAGCTTTCTTT. The variable domain in full, with the rest retrieved from reference TRBV7-9 and TRBJ1-1, is DTGVSQNPRHKITKRGQNVTFRCDPISEHNRLYWYRQTLGQGPEFLTYFQNEAQLEKSRLLSDRFSAERPKGSFSTLEIQRTEQGDSAMYLCASSLGGSMNTEAFFGQGTRLTVV.

The chain employs TRBV6-4 and TRBJ2-3; possible D gene TRBD1, 5 bases. In germline, CDR1 is MRHNA, CDR2 SNTAGT. The CDR3 has 15 amino acids. V was trimmed by 3 bases and J by 2 bases, leaving 12 bases between them. The CDR3 sequence: CASSEGRAHTDTQYF. CDR3 nucleotides: TGTGCCAGCAGTGAAGGCAGGGCCCACACAGATACGCAGTATTTT.

This clonotype was counted many times. The gene calls are TRBV10-3 and TRBJ2-5; D perhaps matches TRBD2 (5 bases). The germline gives CDR1 ENHRY, CDR2 SYGVKD. The CDR3 sequence is 12 residues long. Trimming removed 8 bases from V and 2 bases from J, with 9 bases in between. In DNA form, the CDR3 reads TGTGCCATCGCGGGTCGGCAAGAGACCCAGTACTTC. It yields the protein CAIAGRQETQYF.

This clonotype has a handful of counts. V is TRBV5-1 and J is TRBJ2-7; D is possibly TRBD2 (5 bases). V lost 7 bases to trimming and J lost 9 bases, with 23 bases between them. Germline V gives CDR1 SGHRS, CDR2 YFSETQ. The CDR3 is 14 residues long. CDR3 loop: CASSPPGLSKGQYF. The CDR3 coding sequence is TGCGCCAGCTCCCCCCCAGGACTTTCAAAGGGGCAGTACTTC.

Many counts were recorded for this clonotype. The chain links TRBV6-1 to TRBJ2-7, with D possibly being TRBD2 (6 bases). Trimming removed 6 bases at V and 1 base at J, with 16 bases between. This CDR3 has 15 amino acids. Germline V gene sequence: CDR1 MNHNS, CDR2 SASEGT. CDR3 in amino acids: CASRKGGTTSYEQYV. The CDR3 DNA reads as TGTGCCAGCAGGAAGGGCGGGACGACGTCCTACGAGCAGTACGTC.

This clonotype has a count of ten or more. This chain joins TRBV6-1 and TRBJ1-2, with D maybe TRBD1 (6 bases). The CDR3 spans 15 residues. CDR1 MNHNS and CDR2 SASEGT come from the germline V gene. Trimming stripped 4 bases from V and 3 bases from J, with 15 bases between. CDR3 protein: CASSAPNREHYGYTF. The CDR3 coding sequence is TGTGCCAGCAGTGCGCCTAACAGGGAGCACTATGGCTACACCTTC.

The CDR3: CSVESPYNEQFF. The CDR3 DNA reads as TGCAGCGTCGAGAGTCCCTACAATGAGCAGTTCTTC. The V and J genes are TRBV29-1 and TRBJ2-1; D is ambiguous. V lost 6 bases and J 2 bases, leaving 8 bases between the germline ends. The germline V gene has CDR1 SQVTM and CDR2 ANQGSEA. This CDR3 is built from 12 residues.

This clonotype came up a few times. The rearrangement joins TRBV6-5 to TRBJ2-1; no firm D call. The V gene lost 4 bases and the J gene lost 8 bases, with 18 bases spanning the gap. CDR3 length equals 15 residues. Germline V gives CDR1 MNHEY, CDR2 SVGAGI. Here the CDR3 reads CASSSPRKSRDEQFF. The DNA of the CDR3 is TGTGCCAGCAGTTCCCCCAGGAAATCTAGGGATGAGCAGTTCTTC.

This clonotype was detected many times. The CDR3 region has the DNA TGCAGTGCTGCCCCAGGGGGCGCAGGGGCTAGCAATCAGCCCCAGCATTTT. Translated: CSAAPGGAGASNQPQHF. The rearrangement uses TRBV20-1 and TRBJ1-5; the match to TRBD1 covers 8 bases. Germline V CDR1 and CDR2: DFQATT, SNEGSKA (reference sequence). V was pared by 5 bases and J by 0 bases, with 12 bases of the junction left unmatched. This CDR3 region has 17 residues.

This clonotype was observed a few times. The chain uses TRBV24-1 and TRBJ2-1, with 8 bases that match TRBD2. CDR1 and CDR2 (germline): KGHDR, SFDVKD. V trimming: 4 bases; J trimming: 0 bases; junction bases outside the gene matches: 4. The CDR3 extends over 16 amino acids. The CDR3 loop reads CATSDPGGSSYNEQFF. The CDR3 bases are TGTGCCACCAGTGACCCGGGGGGGAGCTCCTACAATGAGCAGTTCTTC.

The chain joins TRBV20-1 to TRBJ2-7, with D perhaps matching TRBD1 (7 bases). This CDR3 comprises 15 residues. Trimming left V 5 bases short and J 1 base short, with 18 bases between. Germline CDR1 reads DFQATT; CDR2 reads SNEGSKA (reference sequence). The CDR3 region is CSAAPGGGHSYEQYV. CDR3 sequence (DNA): TGCAGTGCTGCCCCCGGAGGGGGCCATTCCTACGAGCAGTACGTC.

This clonotype was seen many times. The V and J genes are TRBV20-1 and TRBJ2-1, with 11 bases identical to TRBD2. CDR3 length: 13 amino acids. Trimming at V came to 3 bases and at J to 6 bases, leaving 1 base not matched to a gene. Germline CDR1 is DFQATT and CDR2 is SNEGSKA (reference sequence). CDR3 loop: CSARTSGVNEQFF. CDR3 nucleotide sequence: TGCAGTGCTAGGACTAGCGGGGTCAATGAGCAGTTCTTC.